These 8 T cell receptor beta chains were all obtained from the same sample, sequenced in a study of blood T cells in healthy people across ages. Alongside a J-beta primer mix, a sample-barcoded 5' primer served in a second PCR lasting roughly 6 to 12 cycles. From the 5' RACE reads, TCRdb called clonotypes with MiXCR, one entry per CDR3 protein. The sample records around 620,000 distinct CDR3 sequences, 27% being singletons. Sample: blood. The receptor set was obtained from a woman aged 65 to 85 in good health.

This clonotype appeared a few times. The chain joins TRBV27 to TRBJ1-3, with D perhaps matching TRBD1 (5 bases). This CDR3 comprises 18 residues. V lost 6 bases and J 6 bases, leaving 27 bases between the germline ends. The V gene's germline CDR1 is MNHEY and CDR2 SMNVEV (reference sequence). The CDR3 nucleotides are TGTGCCAGCAGCCCCGGGGGAGCGGGGTGGAACAGTGCAAACACCATATATTTT. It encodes CASSPGGAGWNSANTIYF.

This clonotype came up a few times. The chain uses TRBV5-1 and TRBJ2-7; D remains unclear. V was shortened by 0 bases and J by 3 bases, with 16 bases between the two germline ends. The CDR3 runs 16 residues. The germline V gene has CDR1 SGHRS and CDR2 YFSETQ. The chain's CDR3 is CASSLGDVFNYYEQYF. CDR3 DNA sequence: TGCGCCAGCAGCTTGGGGGATGTTTTTAACTACTACGAGCAGTACTTC. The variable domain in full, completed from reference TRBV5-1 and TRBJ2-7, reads KAGVTQTPRYLIKTRGQQVTLSCSPISGHRSVSWYQQTPGQGLQFLFEYFSETQRNKGNFPGRFSGRQFSNSRSEMNVSTLELGDSALYLCASSLGDVFNYYEQYFGPGTRLTVT.

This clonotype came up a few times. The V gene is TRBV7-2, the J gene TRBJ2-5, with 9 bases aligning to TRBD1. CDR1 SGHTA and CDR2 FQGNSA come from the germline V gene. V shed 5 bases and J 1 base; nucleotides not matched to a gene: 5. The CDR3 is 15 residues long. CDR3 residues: CASSPRTGVQETQYF. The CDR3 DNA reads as TGTGCCAGCAGCCCTCGGACAGGGGTCCAAGAGACCCAGTACTTC.

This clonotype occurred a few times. The CDR3: CASSFRDRAGGYTF. Written as DNA, the CDR3 is TGTGCCAGCAGCTTCCGGGACAGGGCCGGTGGCTACACCTTC. The rearrangement joins TRBV6-5 to TRBJ1-2; the match to TRBD1 covers 9 bases. Germline trimming cut 6 bases from V and 7 bases from J; bases unmatched to any gene: 9. Per the germline V gene, CDR1 is MNHEY and CDR2 is SVGAGI. The CDR3 is 14 residues long.

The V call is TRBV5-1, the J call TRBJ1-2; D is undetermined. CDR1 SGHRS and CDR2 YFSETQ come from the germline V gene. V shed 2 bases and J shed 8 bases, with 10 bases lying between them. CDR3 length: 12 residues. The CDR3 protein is CASSLNVGGYTF. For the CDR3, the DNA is TGCGCCAGCAGCTTAAATGTCGGGGGCTACACCTTC.

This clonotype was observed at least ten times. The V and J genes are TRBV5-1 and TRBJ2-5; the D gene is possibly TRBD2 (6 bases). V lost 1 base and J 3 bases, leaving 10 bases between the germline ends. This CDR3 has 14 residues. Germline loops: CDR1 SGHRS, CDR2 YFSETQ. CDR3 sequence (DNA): TGCGCCAGCAGCTTGTACGGCGGGAAAGAGACCCAGTACTTC. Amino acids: CASSLYGGKETQYF.

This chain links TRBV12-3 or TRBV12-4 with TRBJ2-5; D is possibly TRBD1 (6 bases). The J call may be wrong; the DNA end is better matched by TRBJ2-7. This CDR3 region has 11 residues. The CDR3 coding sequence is TGTGCCAGCAGGTACAGGGACGAGCAGTACTTC. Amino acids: CASRYRDEQYF.

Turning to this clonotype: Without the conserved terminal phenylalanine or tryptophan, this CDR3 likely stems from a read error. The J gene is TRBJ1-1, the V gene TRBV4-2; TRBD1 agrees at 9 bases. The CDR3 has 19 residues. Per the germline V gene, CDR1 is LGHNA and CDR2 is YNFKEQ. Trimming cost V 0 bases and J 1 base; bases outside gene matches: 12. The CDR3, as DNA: TGTGCCAGCAGCCAAGATGGTAACAGGGGGCGAGCATGGAACACTGAAGCTTTCCTT. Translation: CASSQDGNRGRAWNTEAFL.